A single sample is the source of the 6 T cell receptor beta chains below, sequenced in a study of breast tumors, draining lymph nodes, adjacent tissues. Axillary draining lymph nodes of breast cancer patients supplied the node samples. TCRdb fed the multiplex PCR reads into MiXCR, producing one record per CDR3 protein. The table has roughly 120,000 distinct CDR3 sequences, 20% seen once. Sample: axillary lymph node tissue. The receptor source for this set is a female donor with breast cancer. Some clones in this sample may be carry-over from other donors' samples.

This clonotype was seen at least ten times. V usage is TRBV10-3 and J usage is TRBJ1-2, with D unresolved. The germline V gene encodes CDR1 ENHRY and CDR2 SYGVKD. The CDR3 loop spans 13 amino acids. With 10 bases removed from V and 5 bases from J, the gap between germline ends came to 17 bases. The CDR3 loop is CATPSEENYGYTF. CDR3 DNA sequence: TGTGCCACCCCAAGTGAGGAGAATTATGGCTACACCTTC.

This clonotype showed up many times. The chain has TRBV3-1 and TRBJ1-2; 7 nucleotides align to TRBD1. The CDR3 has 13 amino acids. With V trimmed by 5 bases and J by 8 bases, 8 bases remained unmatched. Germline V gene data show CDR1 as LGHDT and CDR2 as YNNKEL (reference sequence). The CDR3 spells CASSVDRAAGYTF. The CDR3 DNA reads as TGTGCCAGCAGCGTCGACAGGGCGGCGGGCTACACCTTC.

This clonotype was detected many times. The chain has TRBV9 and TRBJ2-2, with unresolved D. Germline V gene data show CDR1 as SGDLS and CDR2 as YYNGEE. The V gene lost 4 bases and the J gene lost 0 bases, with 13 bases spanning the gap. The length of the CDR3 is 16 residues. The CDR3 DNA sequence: TGTGCCAGCAGCCCGGAAGGTGGAGCGAACACCGGGGAGCTGTTTTTT. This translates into CASSPEGGANTGELFF. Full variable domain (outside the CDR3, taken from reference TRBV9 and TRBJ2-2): DSGVTQTPKHLITATGQRVTLRCSPRSGDLSVYWYQQSLDQGLQFLIQYYNGEERAKGNILERFSAQQFPDLHSELNLSSLELGDSALYFCASSPEGGANTGELFFGEGSRLTVL.

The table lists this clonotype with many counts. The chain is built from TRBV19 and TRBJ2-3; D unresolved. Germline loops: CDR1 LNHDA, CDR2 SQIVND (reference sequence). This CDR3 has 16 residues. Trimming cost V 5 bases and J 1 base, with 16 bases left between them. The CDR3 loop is CASSVAGRTGTDTQYF. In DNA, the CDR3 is TGTGCCAGTAGTGTCGCAGGACGTACCGGCACAGATACGCAGTATTTT.

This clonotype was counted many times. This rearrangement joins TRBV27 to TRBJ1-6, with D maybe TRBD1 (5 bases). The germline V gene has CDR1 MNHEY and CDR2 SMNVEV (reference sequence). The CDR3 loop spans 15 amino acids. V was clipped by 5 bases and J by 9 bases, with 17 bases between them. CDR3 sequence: CASSRYRDRGSPLHF. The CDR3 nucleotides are TGTGCCAGCAGTCGATACCGGGACCGCGGTTCACCCCTCCACTTT.

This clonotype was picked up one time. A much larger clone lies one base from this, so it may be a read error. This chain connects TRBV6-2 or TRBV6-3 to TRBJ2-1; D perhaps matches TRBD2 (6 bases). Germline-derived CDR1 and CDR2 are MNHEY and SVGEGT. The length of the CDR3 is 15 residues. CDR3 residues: CASSYGQEGYNEQLF. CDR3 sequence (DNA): TGTGCCAGCAGTTACGGCCAGGAGGGCTACAATGAGCAGCTCTTC.